The T cell receptor (beta chain) under discussion was sequenced for a study of blood T cells in healthy people across ages. Using a J-beta primer mix together with a sample-barcoded 5' primer, a second PCR was run for roughly 6 to 12 cycles. Each cDNA was tagged by a template-switch adaptor containing 12 random nucleotides. A single record per CDR3 protein comes from TCRdb applying MiXCR to the 5' RACE reads. The table includes fewer than 950,000 distinct CDR3 sequences, about 36% detected once. This CDR3 spans 13 amino acids. Trimming removed 2 bases at V and 10 bases at J, with 12 bases between. CDR1 SGHTA and CDR2 FQGNSA come from the germline V gene. As for this clonotype: Its antigen is still unknown.

Donors ranged from about 6 to 90 years old and were healthy Caucasians in Russia. Study-level findings and limits: Diversity of TCR beta correlated strongly with naive T cell percentage.

The specimen sequenced was blood. The sequence was collected from a man between 18 and 29 years old in good health. This rearrangement joins TRBV7-2 to TRBJ2-1; D not resolved. The CDR3: CASSLRATYEQFF. CDR3 nucleotides: TGTGCCAGCAGCTTAAGGGCCACGTACGAGCAGTTCTTC.